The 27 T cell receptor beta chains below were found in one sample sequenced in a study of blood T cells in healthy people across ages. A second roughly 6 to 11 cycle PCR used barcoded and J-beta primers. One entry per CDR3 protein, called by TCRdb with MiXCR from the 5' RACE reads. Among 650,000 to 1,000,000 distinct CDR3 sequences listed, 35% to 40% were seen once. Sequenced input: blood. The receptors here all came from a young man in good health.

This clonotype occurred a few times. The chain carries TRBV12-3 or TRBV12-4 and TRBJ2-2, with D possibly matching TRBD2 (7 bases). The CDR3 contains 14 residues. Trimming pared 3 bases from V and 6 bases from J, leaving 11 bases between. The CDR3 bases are TGTGCCAGCAGTTTGGGAGGGGGACCCGGGGAGCTGTTTTTT. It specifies CASSLGGGPGELFF.

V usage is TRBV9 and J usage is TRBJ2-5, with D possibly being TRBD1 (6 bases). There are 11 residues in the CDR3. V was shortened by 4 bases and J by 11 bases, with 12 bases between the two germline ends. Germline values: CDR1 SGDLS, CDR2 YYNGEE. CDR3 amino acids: CASSWDTEQYF. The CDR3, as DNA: TGTGCCAGCAGCTGGGACACTGAGCAGTACTTC.

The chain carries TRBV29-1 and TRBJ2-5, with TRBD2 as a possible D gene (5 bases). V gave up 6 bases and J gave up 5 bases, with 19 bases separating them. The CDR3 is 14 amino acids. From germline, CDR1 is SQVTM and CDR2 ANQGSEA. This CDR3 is CSVHREGIRETQYF. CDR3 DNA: TGCAGCGTCCACCGGGAAGGAATAAGGGAGACCCAGTACTTC. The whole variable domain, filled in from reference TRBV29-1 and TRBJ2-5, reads SAVISQKPSRDICQRGTSLTIQCQVDSQVTMMFWYRQQPGQSLTLIATANQGSEATYESGFVIDKFPISRPNLTFSTLTVSNMSPEDSSIYLCSVHREGIRETQYFGPGTRLLVL.

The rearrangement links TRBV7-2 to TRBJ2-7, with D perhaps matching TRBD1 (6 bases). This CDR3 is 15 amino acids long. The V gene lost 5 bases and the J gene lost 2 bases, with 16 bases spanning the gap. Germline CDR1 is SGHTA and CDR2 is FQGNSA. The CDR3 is CASSRLWGLAYEQYF. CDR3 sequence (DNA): TGTGCCAGCAGCCGCCTATGGGGGCTTGCCTACGAGCAGTACTTC. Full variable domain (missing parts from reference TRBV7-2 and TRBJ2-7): GAGVSQSPSNKVTEKGKDVELRCDPISGHTALYWYRQSLGQGLEFLIYFQGNSAPDKSGLPSDRFSAERTGGSVSTLTIQRTQQEDSAVYLCASSRLWGLAYEQYFGPGTRLTVT.

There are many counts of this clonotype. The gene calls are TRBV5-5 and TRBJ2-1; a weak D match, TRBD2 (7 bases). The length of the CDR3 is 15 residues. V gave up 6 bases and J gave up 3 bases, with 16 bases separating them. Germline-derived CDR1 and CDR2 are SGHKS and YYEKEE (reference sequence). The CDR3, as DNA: TGTGCCAGCAAGTCTACCGGGGGGCACTACAATGAGCAGTTCTTC. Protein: CASKSTGGHYNEQFF.

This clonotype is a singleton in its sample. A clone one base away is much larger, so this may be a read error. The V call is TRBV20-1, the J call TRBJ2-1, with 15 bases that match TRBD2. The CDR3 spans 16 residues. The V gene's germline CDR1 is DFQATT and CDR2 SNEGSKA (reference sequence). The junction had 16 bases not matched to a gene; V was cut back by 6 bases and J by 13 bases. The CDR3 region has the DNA TGCAGTGCCTTACGGGGGACTAGCGGGGGGCAAGAGACCCAGTTCTTC. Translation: CSALRGTSGGQETQFF.

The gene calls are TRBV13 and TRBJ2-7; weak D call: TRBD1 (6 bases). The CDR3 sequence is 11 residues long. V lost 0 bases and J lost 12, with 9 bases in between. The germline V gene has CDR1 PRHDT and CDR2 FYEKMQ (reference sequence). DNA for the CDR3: TGTGCCAGCAGCTTAGGCTCAGGGGCGTACTTC. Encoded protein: CASSLGSGAYF. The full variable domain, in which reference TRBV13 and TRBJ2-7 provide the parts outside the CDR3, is AAGVIQSPRHLIKEKRETATLKCYPIPRHDTVYWYQQGPGQDPQFLISFYEKMQSDKGSIPDRFSAQQFSDYHSELNMSSLELGDSALYFCASSLGSGAYFGPGTRLTVT.

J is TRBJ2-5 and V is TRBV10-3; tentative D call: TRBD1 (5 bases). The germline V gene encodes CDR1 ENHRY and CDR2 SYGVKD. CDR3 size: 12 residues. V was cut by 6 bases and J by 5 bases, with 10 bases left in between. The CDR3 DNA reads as TGTGCCATCAGGGGGCCCGGGGAGACCCAGTACTTC. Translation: CAIRGPGETQYF.

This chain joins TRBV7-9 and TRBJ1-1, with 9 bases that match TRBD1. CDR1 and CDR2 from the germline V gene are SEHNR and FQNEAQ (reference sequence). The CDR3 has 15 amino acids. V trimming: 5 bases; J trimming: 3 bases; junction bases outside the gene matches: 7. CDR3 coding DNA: TGTGCCAGCAGCCCCGCCCGGGACAGGGACACTGAAGCTTTCTTT. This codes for CASSPARDRDTEAFF.

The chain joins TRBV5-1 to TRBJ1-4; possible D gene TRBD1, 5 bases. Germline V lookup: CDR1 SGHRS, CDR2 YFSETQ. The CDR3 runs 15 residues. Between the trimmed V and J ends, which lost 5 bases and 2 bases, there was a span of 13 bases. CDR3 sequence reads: CASRRPGVTNEKLFF. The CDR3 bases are TGCGCCAGCAGACGGCCGGGGGTGACTAATGAAAAACTGTTTTTT.

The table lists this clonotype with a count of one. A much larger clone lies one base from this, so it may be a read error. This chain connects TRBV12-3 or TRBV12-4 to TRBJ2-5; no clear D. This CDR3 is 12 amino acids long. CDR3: CVSSLGLGTQYF. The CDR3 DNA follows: TGTGTCAGCAGTTTGGGGTTGGGGACCCAGTACTTC.

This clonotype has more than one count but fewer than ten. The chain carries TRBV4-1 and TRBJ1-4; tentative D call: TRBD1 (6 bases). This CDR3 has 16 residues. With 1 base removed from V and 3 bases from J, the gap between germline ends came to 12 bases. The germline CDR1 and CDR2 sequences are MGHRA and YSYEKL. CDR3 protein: CASSQAPGAANEKLFF. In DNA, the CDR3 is TGCGCCAGCAGCCAAGCCCCGGGGGCAGCTAATGAAAAACTGTTTTTT.

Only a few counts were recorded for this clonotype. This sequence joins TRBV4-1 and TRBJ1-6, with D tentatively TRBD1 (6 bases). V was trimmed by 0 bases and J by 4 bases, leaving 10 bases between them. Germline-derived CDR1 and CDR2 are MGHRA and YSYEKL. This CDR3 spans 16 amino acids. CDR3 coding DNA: TGCGCCAGCAGCCAAGACCACAGGGAATATAATTCACCCCTCCACTTT. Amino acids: CASSQDHREYNSPLHF.

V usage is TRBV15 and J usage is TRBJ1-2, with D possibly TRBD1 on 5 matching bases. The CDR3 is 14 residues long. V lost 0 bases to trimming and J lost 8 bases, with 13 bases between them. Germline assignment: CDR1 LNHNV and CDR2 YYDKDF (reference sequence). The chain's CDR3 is CATSREGTPVGYTF. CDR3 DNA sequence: TGTGCCACCAGCAGAGAAGGGACCCCAGTGGGCTACACCTTC.

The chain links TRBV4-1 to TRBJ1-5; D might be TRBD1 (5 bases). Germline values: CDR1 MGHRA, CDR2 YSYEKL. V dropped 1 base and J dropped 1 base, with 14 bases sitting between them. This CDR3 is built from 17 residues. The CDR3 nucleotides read TGCGCCAGCAGCCAAGTGTTCAGGGCTCGGAGCAATCAGCCCCAGCATTTT. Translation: CASSQVFRARSNQPQHF.

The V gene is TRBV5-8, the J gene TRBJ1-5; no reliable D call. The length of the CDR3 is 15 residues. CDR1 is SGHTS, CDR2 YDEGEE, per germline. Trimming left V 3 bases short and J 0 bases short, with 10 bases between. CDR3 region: CASSWPGFSNQPQHF. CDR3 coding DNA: TGTGCCAGCAGCTGGCCTGGTTTTAGCAATCAGCCCCAGCATTTT. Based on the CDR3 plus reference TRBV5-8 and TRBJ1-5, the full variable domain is EAGVTQSPTHLIKTRGQQATLRCSPISGHTSVYWYQQALGLGLQFLLWYDEGEERNRGNFPPRFSGRQFPNYSSELNVNALELEDSALYLCASSWPGFSNQPQHFGDGTRLSIL.

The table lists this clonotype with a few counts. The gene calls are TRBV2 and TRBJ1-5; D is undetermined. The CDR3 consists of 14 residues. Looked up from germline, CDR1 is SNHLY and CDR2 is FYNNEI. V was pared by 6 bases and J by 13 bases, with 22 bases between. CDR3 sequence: CASSALRDGRGQHF. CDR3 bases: TGTGCCAGCAGCGCTTTACGCGACGGCCGGGGACAGCATTTT.

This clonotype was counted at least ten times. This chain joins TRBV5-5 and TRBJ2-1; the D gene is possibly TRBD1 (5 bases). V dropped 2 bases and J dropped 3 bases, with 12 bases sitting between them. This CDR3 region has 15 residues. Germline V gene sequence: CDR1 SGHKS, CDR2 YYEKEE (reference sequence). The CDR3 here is CASSLRQLDYNEQFF. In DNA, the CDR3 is TGTGCCAGCAGCTTACGACAGTTAGACTACAATGAGCAGTTCTTC. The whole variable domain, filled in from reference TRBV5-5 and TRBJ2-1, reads DAGVTQSPTHLIKTRGQQVTLRCSPISGHKSVSWYQQVLGQGPQFIFQYYEKEERGRGNFPDRFSARQFPNYSSELNVNALLLGDSALYLCASSLRQLDYNEQFFGPGTRLTVL.

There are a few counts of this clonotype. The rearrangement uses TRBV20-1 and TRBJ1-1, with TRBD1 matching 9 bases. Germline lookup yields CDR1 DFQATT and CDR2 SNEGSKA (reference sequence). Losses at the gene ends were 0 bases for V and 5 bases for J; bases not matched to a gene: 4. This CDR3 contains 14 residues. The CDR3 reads CSARDGTGRTEAFF. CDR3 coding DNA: TGCAGTGCTAGAGATGGGACAGGGCGAACTGAAGCTTTCTTT.

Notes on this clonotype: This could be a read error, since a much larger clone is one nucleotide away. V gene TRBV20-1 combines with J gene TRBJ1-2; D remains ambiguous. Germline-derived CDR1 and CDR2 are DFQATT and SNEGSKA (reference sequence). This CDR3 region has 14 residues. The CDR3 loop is CSAREMTLNCGYTF. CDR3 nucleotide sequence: TGCAGTGCTAGAGAGATGACGTTAAACTGTGGCTACACCTTC.

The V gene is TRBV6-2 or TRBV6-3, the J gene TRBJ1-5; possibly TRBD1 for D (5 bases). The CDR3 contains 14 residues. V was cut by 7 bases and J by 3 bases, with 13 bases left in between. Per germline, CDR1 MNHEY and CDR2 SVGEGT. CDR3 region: CASTEGLLNQPQHF. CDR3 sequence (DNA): TGTGCCAGCACCGAGGGACTTCTCAATCAGCCCCAGCATTTT.

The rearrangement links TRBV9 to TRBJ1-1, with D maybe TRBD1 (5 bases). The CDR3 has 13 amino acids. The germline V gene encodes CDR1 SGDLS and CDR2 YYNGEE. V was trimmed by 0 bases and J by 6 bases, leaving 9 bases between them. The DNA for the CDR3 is TGTGCCAGCAGCGTAGGTGGGGACGCTGAAGCTTTCTTT. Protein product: CASSVGGDAEAFF.

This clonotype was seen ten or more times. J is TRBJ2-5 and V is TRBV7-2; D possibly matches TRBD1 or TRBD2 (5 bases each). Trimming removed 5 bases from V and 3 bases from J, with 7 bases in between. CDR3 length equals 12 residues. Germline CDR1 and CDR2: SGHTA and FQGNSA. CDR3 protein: CASSRGEETQYF. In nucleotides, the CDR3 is TGTGCCAGCAGCAGGGGAGAAGAGACCCAGTACTTC.

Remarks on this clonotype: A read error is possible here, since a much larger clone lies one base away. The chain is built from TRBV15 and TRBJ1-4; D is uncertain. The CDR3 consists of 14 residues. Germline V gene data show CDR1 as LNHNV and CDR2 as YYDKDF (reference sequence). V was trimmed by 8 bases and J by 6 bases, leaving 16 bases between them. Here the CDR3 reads CATLIGNSHEKLFF. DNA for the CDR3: TGTGCCACCTTGATTGGAAACAGCCATGAAAAACTGTTTTTT.

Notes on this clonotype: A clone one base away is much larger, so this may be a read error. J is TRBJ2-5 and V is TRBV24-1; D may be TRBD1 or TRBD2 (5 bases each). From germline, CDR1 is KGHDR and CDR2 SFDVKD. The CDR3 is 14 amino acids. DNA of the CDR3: TGTGCCACCAGTGATAATGGGGGAATGGAGACCCTGTACTTC. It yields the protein CATSDNGGMETLYF.

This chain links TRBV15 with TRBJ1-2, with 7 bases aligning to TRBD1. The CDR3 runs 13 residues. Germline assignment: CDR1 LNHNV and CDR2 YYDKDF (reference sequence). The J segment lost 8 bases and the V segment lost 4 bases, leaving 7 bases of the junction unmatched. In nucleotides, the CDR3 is TGTGCCACCAGCACAAGCAGGGGGAGCGGCTACACCTTC. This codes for CATSTSRGSGYTF. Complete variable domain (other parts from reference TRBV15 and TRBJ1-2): DAMVIQNPRYQVTQFGKPVTLSCSQTLNHNVMYWYQQKSSQAPKLLFHYYDKDFNNEADTPDNFQSRRPNTSFCFLDIRSPGLGDTAMYLCATSTSRGSGYTFGSGTRLTVV.

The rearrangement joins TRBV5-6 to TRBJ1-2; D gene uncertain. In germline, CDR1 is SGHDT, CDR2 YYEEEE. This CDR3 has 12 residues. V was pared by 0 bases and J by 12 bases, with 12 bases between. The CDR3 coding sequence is TGTGCCAGCAGCTTGGGTAACGGAATGAACACCTTC. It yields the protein CASSLGNGMNTF.